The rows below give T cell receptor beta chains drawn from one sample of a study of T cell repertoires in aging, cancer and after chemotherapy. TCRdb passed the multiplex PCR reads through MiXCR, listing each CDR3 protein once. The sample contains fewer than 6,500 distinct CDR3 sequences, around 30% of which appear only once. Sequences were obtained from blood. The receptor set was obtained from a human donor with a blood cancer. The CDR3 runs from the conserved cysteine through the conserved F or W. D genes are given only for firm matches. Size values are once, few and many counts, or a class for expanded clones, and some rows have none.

CASSLLAGVVYEQYF	TGTGCCAGCAGTTTGCTAGCGGGAGTGGTGTACGAGCAGTACTTC	TRBV12-3/TRBV12-4	TRBJ2-7	medium-sized	TRBD2
CSATPLAGGWETQYF	TGCAGTGCTACCCCCCTAGCGGGAGGATGGGAGACCCAGTACTTC	TRBV20-1	TRBJ2-5	.	TRBD2
CASSFSPGQGRYEQFF	TGCGCCAGCAGCTTCAGTCCGGGACAGGGCAGATATGAGCAGTTCTTC	TRBV5-1	TRBJ2-1	few	TRBD1
CASSLLRDGVYGYTF	TGTGCCAGCAGCTTACTCCGGGACGGTGTCTATGGCTACACCTTC	TRBV7-2	TRBJ1-2	.	.
CASNTSSSGTFGTQYF	TGTGCCAGCAACACCAGTTCTAGCGGGACCTTTGGTACGCAGTATTTT	TRBV6-5	TRBJ2-3	medium-sized	TRBD2
CASSLFEVPNEQYF	TGTGCCAGCAGTTTATTTGAGGTGCCCAACGAGCAGTACTTC	TRBV12-3/TRBV12-4	TRBJ2-7	few	.
CASSESRSYSNQPQHF	TGTGCCAGCAGTGAATCCAGAAGCTATAGCAATCAGCCCCAGCATTTT	TRBV6-1	TRBJ1-5	few	.
CASSLDERAFF	TGTGCCAGCAGCCTGGACGAGCGAGCTTTCTTT	TRBV7-9	TRBJ1-1	.	.
CAISVSRERKVEQYF	TGTGCCATCAGTGTCTCCCGGGAGCGGAAAGTGGAGCAGTACTTC	TRBV10-3	TRBJ2-7	few	.
CASSKASRVGNNSPLHF	TGTGCCAGCAGCAAAGCGAGCAGGGTAGGAAATAATTCACCCCTCCACTTT	TRBV21-1	TRBJ1-6	few	.
CASSLWRAGGPFNEQFF	TGTGCCAGCAGTCTATGGAGGGCGGGAGGGCCGTTCAATGAGCAGTTCTTC	TRBV28	TRBJ2-1	.	TRBD2
CATSDRTSGRSTDTQYF	TGTGCCACCAGTGATCGGACTAGCGGGAGGTCGACAGATACGCAGTATTTT	TRBV24-1	TRBJ2-3	.	TRBD2
CASSLASSGSWYEQFF	TGTGCCAGCAGCTTGGCCTCTAGCGGGAGTTGGTATGAGCAGTTCTTC	TRBV5-6	TRBJ2-1	few	TRBD2
CASRLHGAGGQETQYF	TGTGCCAGCAGACTTCACGGGGCTGGAGGTCAGGAGACCCAGTACTTC	TRBV11-1	TRBJ2-5	few	.
CSASDRGQGSDEQFF	TGCAGTGCTAGTGACAGGGGACAGGGGTCAGATGAGCAGTTCTTC	TRBV20-1	TRBJ2-1	.	TRBD1
CASSLAGRGWESPLHF	TGCGCCAGCAGCTTGGCGGGCAGGGGCTGGGAGTCACCCCTCCACTTT	TRBV5-1	TRBJ1-6	few	.
CSANRQSYPNEKLFF	TGCAGTGCGAACCGACAGAGCTACCCCAATGAAAAACTGTTTTTT	TRBV20-1	TRBJ1-4	.	.
CASGEGDKNIQYF	TGTGCCAGTGGAGAGGGGGACAAAAACATTCAGTACTTC	TRBV6-2/TRBV6-3	TRBJ2-4	few	.
CSAITGFYEQYF	TGCAGTGCTATCACAGGATTCTACGAGCAGTACTTC	TRBV20-1	TRBJ2-7	few	.
CASSLAGVGVDTQYF	TGCGCCAGCAGCTTAGCGGGAGTAGGGGTGGATACGCAGTATTTT	TRBV5-1	TRBJ2-3	medium-sized	TRBD2
CAWSVPQGEGSPLHF	TGTGCCTGGAGTGTACCGCAGGGGGAGGGCTCACCCCTCCACTTT	TRBV30	TRBJ1-6	.	TRBD1
CASSLNRGATQYF	TGTGCCAGCAGTTTAAATAGGGGGGCAACGCAGTACTTC	TRBV28	TRBJ2-7	.	.
CSRREREAIGELFF	TGCAGTAGGCGGGAGCGGGAGGCTATCGGGGAGCTGTTTTTT	TRBV20-1	TRBJ2-2	.	TRBD2
CASSRRHEQFF	TGTGCCAGCAGCCGGCGACATGAGCAGTTCTTC	TRBV14	TRBJ2-1	medium-sized	.
CASSFRYSGGVTGELFF	TGTGCCAGCAGCTTCCGTTATAGCGGGGGCGTCACCGGGGAGCTGTTTTTT	TRBV11-2	TRBJ2-2	once	TRBD2
CASGSDRVNTEAFF	TGTGCTAGTGGTTCGGACAGGGTAAACACTGAAGCTTTCTTT	TRBV12-3/TRBV12-4	TRBJ1-1	.	TRBD1
CAISARGTSATNEKLFF	TGTGCCATCAGTGCACGGGGGACCTCAGCAACTAATGAAAAACTGTTTTTT	TRBV10-3	TRBJ1-4	few	.
CASSLERGYGYTF	TGTGCCAGCAGCTTGGAACGTGGCTATGGCTACACCTTC	TRBV5-4	TRBJ1-2	medium-sized	.
CATSDLGAGVENNEQFF	TGTGCCACCAGTGATTTGGGGGCGGGAGTGGAAAACAATGAGCAGTTCTTC	TRBV24-1	TRBJ2-1	few	TRBD2
CASSIEGTGYNEQFF	TGTGCCAGTAGTATTGAAGGGACAGGGTACAATGAGCAGTTCTTC	TRBV19	TRBJ2-1	medium-sized	TRBD1
CASSYSTGTGGEQYF	TGTGCCAGCAGTTACTCGACTGGGACAGGGGGCGAGCAGTACTTC	TRBV6-5	TRBJ2-7	medium-sized	TRBD1
CASSPDRVFYEQYF	TGTGCCAGCAGTCCGGACAGGGTATTCTACGAGCAGTACTTC	TRBV27	TRBJ2-7	few	TRBD1
CASSYLVRATEAFF	TGTGCCAGCAGTTACCTCGTAAGGGCGACTGAAGCTTTCTTT	TRBV6-2/TRBV6-3	TRBJ1-1	.	.
CASSLLGQTTGELFF	TGTGCCAGCAGTTTATTGGGACAGACCACCGGGGAGCTGTTTTTT	TRBV12-3/TRBV12-4	TRBJ2-2	medium-sized	TRBD1
CASSISPPGGTEAFF	TGTGCCAGTAGTATATCGCCACCCGGGGGCACTGAAGCTTTCTTT	TRBV19	TRBJ1-1	few	.
CASSRGTPGELFF	TGTGCCAGCAGCCGGGGAACGCCCGGGGAGCTGTTTTTT	TRBV7-9	TRBJ2-2	few	.
CASSRPDRESETQYF	TGCGCCAGCAGCCGCCCCGACAGGGAGAGCGAGACCCAGTACTTC	TRBV5-4	TRBJ2-5	.	TRBD1